Listed here is a single T cell receptor beta chain. Its antigen remains unidentified. No clone much larger than this one lies a single base away; base qualities are absent. V is shortened by 4 bases, J by 0 bases, and the region joining them spans 11 bases. For CDR1 and CDR2, the germline V gene (reference sequence) lists SEHNR and FQNEAQ. The CDR3 starts with the cysteine, ends with the phenylalanine, and has 15 residues. Only CDR3 DNA remains: 45 bases, in frame from the first base. CD8 naive samples consisted of CD45RO-negative cells that were positively selected for CCR7, yielding a CD45RA+CCR7+ population without TemRA cells. The donors were healthy, HIV-negative adults who had no recently reported acute infections or vaccinations. Only Caucasian adults living in Nashville, Tennessee, USA were represented among the donors. Blood was collected by leukapheresis, and PBMCs were isolated by Ficoll-Histopaque density gradient centrifugation and then cryopreserved in liquid nitrogen vapor phase. Analytical flow cytometry was used to check the purity and quantity of each magnetically sorted T cell population. Genomic DNA was isolated from every sorted fraction and measured by UV absorbance on a Nanodrop 2000c.

This specimen belongs to a study of shared clonotypes between healthy human individuals (TCRdb year 2020). With respect to the entire study: Three men and two women, aged 18 to 49 years, made up the cohort. Libraries were prepared and TCR repertoires were sequenced by different laboratories using diverse techniques, in order to increase sequencing depth and limit assay-specific biases. Per donor, three plates each were used for CD4 naive and CD4 memory, two for CD8 naive, and one for CD8 memory. Between about 0.94 and 8.9 billion PBMCs per donor were obtained by leukapheresis. The study deeply sequenced blood TCR repertoires of five healthy adults to estimate repertoire size and the extent of clonotype sharing between individuals. What the authors observed across the whole study: The genetic and exposure-history diversity represented was limited by the small number of donors. Clonotypes shared by all four sorted-subset donors showed higher generation probabilities than non-shared clonotypes. Even with the large sequencing depth, rarefaction of the sorted-subset datasets indicated that sequencing was incomplete. Sampling was restricted to blood, and TCR repertoires in tissue are likely to differ from TCR repertoires in blood. When several donors were compared, the shared fraction of clonotypes was about 5.5% for naive CD4, more than 3% for naive CD8, more than 2% for memory CD4, and 0.35% to 0.4% for memory CD8. Based on pairwise subsampling, the degree of clonotype sharing among donors was expected to be affected by sequencing depth. Naive subsets generally had larger estimated clonotype richness than memory subsets did.

Using the deep immunoSEQ assay, TCR CDR3 regions were amplified from genomic DNA by multiplex PCR. Genomic DNA extracted from each cell subset was distributed evenly over all wells of several immunoSEQ 96-well plates, and each plate served as one replicate. For sorted subsets, around 200 ng genomic DNA, equal to approximately 30,000 T cell genomes, was loaded into each replicate PCR. Purified libraries were measured with a Qubit 3.0 fluorometer, size-checked on a Bioanalyzer 2100, and measured again with the KAPA Library Quantification kit. A separate single-read 150-cycle Illumina NextSeq 550 flow cell was used to sequence each immunoSEQ 96-well plate. The paper's data handling went like this. The immunoSEQ output contained only junctional sequences without quality scores, so filtering could not match that applied to full-length reads. To assign V/J genes and CDR3, sequences were annotated using PyIR, a Python wrapper for IgBLAST v1.9, with IMGT germline references. Any read was removed if the V/J assignment was weak (E-value above 1e-6), the CDR3 was missing, or the read contained stop codons, out-of-frame junctions, or ambiguous translated residues. V3J clonotypes were defined as sequences sharing the same inferred V gene, J gene, and CDR3 amino acid sequence. To compute the percentage overlap between repertoires, the number of shared unique clonotypes was divided by the size of the smaller repertoire. Repertoire richness was assessed with RTK rarefaction, the Chao1 estimator, and Recon v2.1 estimates of unobserved clonotypes. For all TCRbeta clonotypes obtained by the gDNA method from a few donors, generation probabilities were computed with OLGA. TCRdb limited this immuneACCESS table to in-frame rearrangements with V and J called. A share of clones is missing; checked studies link under half to unresolved V genes, and the rest is unexplained. V, J and clone size reflect that table, while D and trimming were determined from the DNA. For this sample the table gives roughly 570,000 clones, of which roughly 98% were detected only once. Less than 0.35% of the sample goes to the ten largest clones.

The chain couples TRBV7-9 to TRBJ2-3, with the D segment identity uncertain. The source is a man aged 25-45 years in good health. Sequencing was carried out using naive CD8+ T cells sorted from blood. Sample cell subset or site, as interpreted from the label and publication: CD45RA+CCR7+. The CDR3 region: CASSSQLLSTDTQYF. Here is the DNA: TGTGCCAGCAGCTCCCAATTATTGAGCACAGATACGCAGTATTTT.